This T cell receptor beta chain was sequenced in a study of T cell responses to AZD1222 COVID-19 vaccine. Note on this clone: Its antigen remains unidentified.

The CDR3 sequence is 13 residues long. Germline CDR1 reads SNHLY; CDR2 reads FYNNEI. Trimming cost V 8 bases and J 1 base, with 11 bases left between them. General study points: Baseline seropositives among AZD1222 recipients totaled only 6 or 7. Among vaccine-associated CD4 TCRs, coverage spanned spike, with dominance at 160-218 and 743-854. After the peak T cell response, and only then, were repertoires sampled. Donors were mostly white British, more females; clonal diversity possibly underestimated.

Here immunoSEQ multiplex PCR was the method, and the copy in TCRdb shows in-frame clones only, minus some. Of 85,000 to 130,000 clones listed, around 90% were seen once; the top ten hold 8%. This receptor was obtained from an adult who received the AZD1222 COVID-19 vaccine. J is TRBJ1-1 and V is TRBV2; unclear D gene. Sequenced here: peripheral blood, sampled 28 days after the second AZD1222 dose. CDR3: CASQTTSNTEAFF. The CDR3 coding sequence is TGTGCCAGCCAGACGACATCGAACACTGAAGCTTTCTTT.